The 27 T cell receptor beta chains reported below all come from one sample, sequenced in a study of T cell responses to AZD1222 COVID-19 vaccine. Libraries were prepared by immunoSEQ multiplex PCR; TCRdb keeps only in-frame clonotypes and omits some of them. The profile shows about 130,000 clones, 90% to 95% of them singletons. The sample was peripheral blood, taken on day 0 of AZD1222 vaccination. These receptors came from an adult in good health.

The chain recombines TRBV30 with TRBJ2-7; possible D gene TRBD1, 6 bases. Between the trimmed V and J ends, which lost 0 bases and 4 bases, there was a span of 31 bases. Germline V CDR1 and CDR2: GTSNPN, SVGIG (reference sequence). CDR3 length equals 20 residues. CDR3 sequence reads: CAWSVRGYSHRSCLGYEQYF. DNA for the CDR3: TGTGCCTGGAGTGTAAGGGGGTATTCTCACAGGTCCTGTCTGGGGTACGAGCAGTACTTC. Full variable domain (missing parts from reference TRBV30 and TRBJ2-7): SQTIHQWPATLVQPVGSPLSLECTVEGTSNPNLYWYRQAAGRGLQLLFYSVGIGQISSEVPQNLSASRPQDRQFILSSKKLLLSDSGFYLCAWSVRGYSHRSCLGYEQYFGPGTRLTVT.

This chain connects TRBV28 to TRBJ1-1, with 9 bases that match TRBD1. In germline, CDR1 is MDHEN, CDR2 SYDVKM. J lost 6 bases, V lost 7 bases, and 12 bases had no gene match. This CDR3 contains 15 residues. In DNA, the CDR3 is TGTGCCAGCACCCCGCAAACCGGACAGGGGTCTGAAGCTTTCTTT. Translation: CASTPQTGQGSEAFF.

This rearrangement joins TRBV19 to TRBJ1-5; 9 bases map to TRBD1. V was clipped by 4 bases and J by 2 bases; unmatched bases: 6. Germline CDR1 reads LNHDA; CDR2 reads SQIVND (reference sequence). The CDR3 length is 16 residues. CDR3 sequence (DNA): TGTGCCAGTAGTACTTACAGGGGGCCCGGCAATCAGCCCCAGCATTTT. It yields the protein CASSTYRGPGNQPQHF.

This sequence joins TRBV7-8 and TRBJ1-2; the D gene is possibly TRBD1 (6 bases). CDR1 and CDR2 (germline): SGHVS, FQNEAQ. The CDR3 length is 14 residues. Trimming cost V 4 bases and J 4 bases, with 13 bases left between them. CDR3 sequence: CASSYRQDAYGYTF. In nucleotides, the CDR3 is TGTGCCAGCAGCTACCGACAGGACGCCTATGGCTACACCTTC.

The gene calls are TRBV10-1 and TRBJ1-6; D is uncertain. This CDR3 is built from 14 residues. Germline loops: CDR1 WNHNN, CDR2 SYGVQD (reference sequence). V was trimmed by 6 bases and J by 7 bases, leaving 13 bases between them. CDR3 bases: TGCGCCAGCAGCAGAGGACTCGGGAATTCACCCCTCCACTTT. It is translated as CASSRGLGNSPLHF.

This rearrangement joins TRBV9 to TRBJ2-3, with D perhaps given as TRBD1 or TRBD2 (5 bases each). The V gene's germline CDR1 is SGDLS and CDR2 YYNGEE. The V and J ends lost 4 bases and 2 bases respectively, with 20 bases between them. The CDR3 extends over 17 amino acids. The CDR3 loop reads CASSPRAGTTITDTQYF. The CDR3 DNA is TGTGCCAGCAGCCCGCGCGCCGGGACGACGATCACAGATACGCAGTATTTT.

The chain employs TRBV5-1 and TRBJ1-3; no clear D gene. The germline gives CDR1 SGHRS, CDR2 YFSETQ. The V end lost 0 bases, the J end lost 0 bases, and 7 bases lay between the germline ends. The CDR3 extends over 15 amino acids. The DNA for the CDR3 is TGCGCCAGCAGCTTGGACGGGATCTCTGGAAACACCATATATTTT. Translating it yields CASSLDGISGNTIYF. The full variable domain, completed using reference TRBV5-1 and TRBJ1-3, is KAGVTQTPRYLIKTRGQQVTLSCSPISGHRSVSWYQQTPGQGLQFLFEYFSETQRNKGNFPGRFSGRQFSNSRSEMNVSTLELGDSALYLCASSLDGISGNTIYFGEGSWLTVV.

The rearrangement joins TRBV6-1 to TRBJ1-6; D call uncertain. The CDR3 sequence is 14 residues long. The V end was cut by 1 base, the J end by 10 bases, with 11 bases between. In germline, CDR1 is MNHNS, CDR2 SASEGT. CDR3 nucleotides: TGTGCCAGCAGTGAAGTTGGTCCCCAATCACCCCTCCACTTT. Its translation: CASSEVGPQSPLHF.

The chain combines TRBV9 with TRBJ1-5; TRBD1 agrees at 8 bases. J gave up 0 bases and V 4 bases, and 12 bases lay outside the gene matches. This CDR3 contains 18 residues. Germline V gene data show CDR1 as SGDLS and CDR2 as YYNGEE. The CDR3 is CASSTMDRVVGSNQPQHF. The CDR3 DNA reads TGTGCCAGCAGCACCATGGACAGGGTTGTAGGTAGCAATCAGCCCCAGCATTTT.

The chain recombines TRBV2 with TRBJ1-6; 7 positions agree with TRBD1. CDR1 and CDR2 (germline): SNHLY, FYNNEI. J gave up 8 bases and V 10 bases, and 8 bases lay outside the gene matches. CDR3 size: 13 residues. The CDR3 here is CATTVGGYSPLHF. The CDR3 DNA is TGTGCCACCACGGTAGGGGGCTATTCACCCCTCCACTTT.

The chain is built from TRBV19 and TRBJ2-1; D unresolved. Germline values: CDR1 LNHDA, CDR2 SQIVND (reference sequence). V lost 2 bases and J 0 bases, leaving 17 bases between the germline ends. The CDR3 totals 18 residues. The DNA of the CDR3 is TGTGCCAGTAGTATAACACGAGATTACTTTAGCTCCTACAATGAGCAGTTCTTC. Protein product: CASSITRDYFSSYNEQFF.

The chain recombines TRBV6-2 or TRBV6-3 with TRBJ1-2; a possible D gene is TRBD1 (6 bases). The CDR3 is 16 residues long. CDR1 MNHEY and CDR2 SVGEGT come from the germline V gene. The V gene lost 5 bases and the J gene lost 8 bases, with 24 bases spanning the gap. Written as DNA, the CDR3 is TGTGCCAGCAGTCCGAGAGGCAGGGGACCAACTATGGGCTACACCTTC. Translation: CASSPRGRGPTMGYTF.

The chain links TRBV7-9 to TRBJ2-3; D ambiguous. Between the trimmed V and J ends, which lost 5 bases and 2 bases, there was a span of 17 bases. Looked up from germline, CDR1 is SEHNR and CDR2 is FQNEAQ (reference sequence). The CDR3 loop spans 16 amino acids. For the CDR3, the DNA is TGTGCCAGCAGCCCTACTAACTCCCGAACCACAGATACGCAGTATTTT. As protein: CASSPTNSRTTDTQYF.

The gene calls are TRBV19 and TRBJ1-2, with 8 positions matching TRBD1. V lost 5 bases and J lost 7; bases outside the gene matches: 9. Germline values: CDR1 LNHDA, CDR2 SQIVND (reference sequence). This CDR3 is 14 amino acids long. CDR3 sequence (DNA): TGTGCCAGTAGTTCCTGGACAGGGACGTCTGGCTACACCTTC. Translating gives CASSSWTGTSGYTF.

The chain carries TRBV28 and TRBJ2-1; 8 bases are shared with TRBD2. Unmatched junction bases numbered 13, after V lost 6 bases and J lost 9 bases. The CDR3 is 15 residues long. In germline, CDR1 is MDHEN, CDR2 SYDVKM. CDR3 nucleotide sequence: TGTGCCAGCAGATCCCGTCTTGTCCGGGAGGGTGAGCAGTTCTTC. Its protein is CASRSRLVREGEQFF.

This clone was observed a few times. The CDR3 DNA reads TGCGCCAGCAGCTTGGAACCCGGGACAGCCTACGAGCAGTACTTC. Protein sequence: CASSLEPGTAYEQYF. The chain is built from TRBV5-1 and TRBJ2-7; 7 bases align to TRBD1. Germline V gene sequence: CDR1 SGHRS, CDR2 YFSETQ. V lost 0 bases, J lost 2 bases, and 5 bases stayed unmatched. This CDR3 is 15 amino acids long. Looking up the rest from reference TRBV5-1 and TRBJ2-7 gives the full variable domain: KAGVTQTPRYLIKTRGQQVTLSCSPISGHRSVSWYQQTPGQGLQFLFEYFSETQRNKGNFPGRFSGRQFSNSRSEMNVSTLELGDSALYLCASSLEPGTAYEQYFGPGTRLTVT.

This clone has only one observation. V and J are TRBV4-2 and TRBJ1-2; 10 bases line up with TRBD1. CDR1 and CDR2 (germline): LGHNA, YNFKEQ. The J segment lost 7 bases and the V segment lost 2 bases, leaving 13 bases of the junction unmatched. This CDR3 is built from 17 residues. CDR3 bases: TGTGCCAGCAGCCAACATCCTCCGGGACAGGGGATGCGTGGCTACACCTTC. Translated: CASSQHPPGQGMRGYTF.

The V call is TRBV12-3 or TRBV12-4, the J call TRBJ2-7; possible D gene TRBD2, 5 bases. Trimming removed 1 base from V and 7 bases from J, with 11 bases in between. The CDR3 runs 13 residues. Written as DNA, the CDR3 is TGTGCCAGCAGTTTAGGGAGGACTGGGGAGCAGTACTTC. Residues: CASSLGRTGEQYF.

CDR3 nucleotides: TGCAGCGTTGGGGGGGGGACAGGGACCAACGAGCAGTACTTC. Translating gives CSVGGGTGTNEQYF. This chain joins TRBV29-1 and TRBJ2-7; 9 bases match TRBD1. From germline, CDR1 is SQVTM and CDR2 ANQGSEA. The CDR3 sequence is 14 residues long. V shed 4 bases and J 5 bases; nucleotides not matched to a gene: 9.

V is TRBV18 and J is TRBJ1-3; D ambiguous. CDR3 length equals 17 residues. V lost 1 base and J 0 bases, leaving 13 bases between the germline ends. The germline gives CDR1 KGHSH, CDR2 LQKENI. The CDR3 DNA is TGTGCCAGCTCACCACTCGGGTCCCCAAGCTCTGGAAACACCATATATTTT. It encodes CASSPLGSPSSGNTIYF.

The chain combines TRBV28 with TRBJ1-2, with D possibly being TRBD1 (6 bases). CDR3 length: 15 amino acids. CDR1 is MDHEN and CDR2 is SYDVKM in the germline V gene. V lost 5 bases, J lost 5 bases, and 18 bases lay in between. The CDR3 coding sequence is TGTGCCAGCAGTCCAGCGGGCAGGGGACAATATGGCTACACCTTC. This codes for CASSPAGRGQYGYTF.

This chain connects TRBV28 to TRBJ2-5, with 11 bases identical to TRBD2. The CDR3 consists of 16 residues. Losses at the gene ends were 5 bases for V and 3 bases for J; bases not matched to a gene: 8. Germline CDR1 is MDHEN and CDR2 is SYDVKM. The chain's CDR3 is CASSPPTSGMEETQYF. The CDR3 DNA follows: TGTGCCAGCAGTCCCCCGACTAGCGGGATGGAAGAGACCCAGTACTTC.

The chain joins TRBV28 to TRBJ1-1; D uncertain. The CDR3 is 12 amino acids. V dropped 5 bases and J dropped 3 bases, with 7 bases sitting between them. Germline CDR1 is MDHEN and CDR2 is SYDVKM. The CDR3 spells CASSPRDTEAFF. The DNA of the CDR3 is TGTGCCAGCAGTCCAAGGGACACTGAAGCTTTCTTT.

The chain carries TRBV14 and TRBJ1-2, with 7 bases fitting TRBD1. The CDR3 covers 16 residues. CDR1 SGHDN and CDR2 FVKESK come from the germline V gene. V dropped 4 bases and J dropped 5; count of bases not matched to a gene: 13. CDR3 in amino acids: CASSPQSYGQEYGYTF. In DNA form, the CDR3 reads TGTGCCAGCAGCCCCCAGTCTTATGGACAGGAATATGGCTACACCTTC. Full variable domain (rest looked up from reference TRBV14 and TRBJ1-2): EAGVTQFPSHSVIEKGQTVTLRCDPISGHDNLYWYRRVMGKEIKFLLHFVKESKQDESGMPNNRFLAERTGGTYSTLKVQPAELEDSGVYFCASSPQSYGQEYGYTFGSGTRLTVV.

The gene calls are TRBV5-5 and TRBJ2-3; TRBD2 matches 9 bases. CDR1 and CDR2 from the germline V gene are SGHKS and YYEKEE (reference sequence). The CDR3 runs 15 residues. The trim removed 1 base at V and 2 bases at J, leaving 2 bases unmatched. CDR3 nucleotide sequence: TGTGCCAGCAGCTTGCCTAGCGGGATCACAGATACGCAGTATTTT. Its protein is CASSLPSGITDTQYF.

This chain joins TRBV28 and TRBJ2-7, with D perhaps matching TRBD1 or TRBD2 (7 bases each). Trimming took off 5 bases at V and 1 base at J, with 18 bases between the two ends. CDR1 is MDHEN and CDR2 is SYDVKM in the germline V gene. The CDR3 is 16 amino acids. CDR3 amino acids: CASSITRGGSSYEQYF. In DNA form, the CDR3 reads TGTGCCAGCAGTATAACCAGGGGGGGCTCTTCCTACGAGCAGTACTTC. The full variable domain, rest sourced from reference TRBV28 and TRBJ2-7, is DVKVTQSSRYLVKRTGEKVFLECVQDMDHENMFWYRQDPGLGLRLIYFSYDVKMKEKGDIPEGYSVSREKKERFSLILESASTNQTSMYLCASSITRGGSSYEQYFGPGTRLTVT.

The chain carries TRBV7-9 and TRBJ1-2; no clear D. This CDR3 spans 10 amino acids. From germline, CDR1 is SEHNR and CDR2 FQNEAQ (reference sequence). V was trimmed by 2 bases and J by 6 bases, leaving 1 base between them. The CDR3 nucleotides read TGTGCCAGCAGCTTAAATGGCTACACCTTC. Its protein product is CASSLNGYTF.